A selection of T cell receptor beta chains follows, all from one sample in a study of graft-versus-host responses after intestinal transplantation. Clones were sequenced by immunoSEQ multiplex PCR, and TCRdb holds only the in-frame ones, with some missing. The sample records approximately 13,000 clones, approximately 40% being singletons. Sequencing used alloreactive CD8+ T cells from a mixed lymphocyte reaction culture, obtained before intestinal transplant. Source of these receptors: a human patient who received an intestinal transplant. CDR3s leave out the opening cysteine and the closing phenylalanine or tryptophan.

J | V | CDR3
TRBJ1-5 | TRBV21-1 | ASSKEAGGCSQPQH
TRBJ1-1 | TRBV4-1 | ASSKTRGLGEAF
TRBJ2-2 | TRBV21-1 | ASNPNRDRNTGELF
TRBJ1-6 | TRBV6-5 | ASSARGSYNSPLH
TRBJ1-1 | TRBV27 | ASSWTGTHMNTEAF
TRBJ1-5 | TRBV12-5 | ASGPTPNSPNQPQH
TRBJ1-1 | TRBV4-1 | ASSQGVNTEAF
TRBJ2-7 | TRBV5-1 | ASSPWVAAGYEQY
TRBJ2-3 | TRBV7-9 | ASSLTSGVTDTQY
TRBJ2-7 | TRBV4-3 | ASSHGQGAYEQY
TRBJ1-2 | TRBV4-2 | ASSQEAGLDYGYT
TRBJ2-2 | TRBV5-1 | ASSWGQGVFTGELF
TRBJ1-5 | TRBV6-1 | ASSLGALGQPQH
TRBJ1-5 | TRBV6-1 | ASRKGGVSQPQH
TRBJ2-2 | TRBV7-6 | ASSLDRRGILGNTGELF
TRBJ2-1 | TRBV5-4 | ASSTNPRSSYNEQF
TRBJ2-2 | TRBV7-9 | ASSPDTGELF
TRBJ1-1 | TRBV6-5 | ASSYPFGEAF
TRBJ1-2 | TRBV6-5 | ASSEVRARGYT
TRBJ2-5 | TRBV7-9 | ASSLGSSGVQETQY
TRBJ2-3 | TRBV6-1 | ATAGGSTDTQY
TRBJ1-6 | TRBV7-2 | ASSAIGSENSPLH
TRBJ2-5 | TRBV11-2 | ASSYRGETQY
TRBJ1-2 | TRBV27 | ASSLAEGANGYT
TRBJ1-5 | TRBV6-1 | ASTIRGRNQPQH
TRBJ2-5 | TRBV7-6 | ASSLGGYTQETQY
TRBJ2-1 | TRBV6-5 | ASSYTGRSSYNEQF
TRBJ2-7 | TRBV27 | ASSSGGSGYEQY
TRBJ2-1 | TRBV19 | ASSPSGGTYNEQF
TRBJ2-1 | TRBV9 | ASSVASAKEQF
TRBJ2-7 | TRBV27 | ASSTGSSYEQY
TRBJ1-1 | TRBV5-5 | ASSLGGGYTEAF
TRBJ2-1 | TRBV7-2 | ASSRGVAGGITYNEQF
TRBJ2-5 | TRBV7-9 | ASSRGETQY
TRBJ1-1 | TRBV4-1 | ASGRQVATEAF
TRBJ2-3 | TRBV7-8 | ASSLGFQGSTDTQY
TRBJ1-2 | TRBV27 | ASSLTPTGNYGYT
TRBJ1-1 | TRBV11-2 | ASSQDRLLRAF
TRBJ1-6 | TRBV15 | ATSRDLGTGARSPLH
TRBJ1-5 | TRBV4-1 | ASSQLSELPQH